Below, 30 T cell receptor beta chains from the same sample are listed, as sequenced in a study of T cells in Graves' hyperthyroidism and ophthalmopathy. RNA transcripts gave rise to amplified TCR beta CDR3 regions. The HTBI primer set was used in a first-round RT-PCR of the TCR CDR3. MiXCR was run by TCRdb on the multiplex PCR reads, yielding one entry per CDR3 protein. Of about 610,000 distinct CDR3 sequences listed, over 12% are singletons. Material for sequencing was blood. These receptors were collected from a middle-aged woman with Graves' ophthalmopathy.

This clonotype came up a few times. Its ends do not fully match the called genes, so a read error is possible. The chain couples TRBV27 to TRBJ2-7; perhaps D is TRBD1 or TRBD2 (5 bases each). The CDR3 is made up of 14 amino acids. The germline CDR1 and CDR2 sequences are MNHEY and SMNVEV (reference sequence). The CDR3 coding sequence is TGTGCCATCAGTTTCTCTGGGACGACCGGCGAGCAGTACTTC. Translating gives CAISFSGTTGEQYF.

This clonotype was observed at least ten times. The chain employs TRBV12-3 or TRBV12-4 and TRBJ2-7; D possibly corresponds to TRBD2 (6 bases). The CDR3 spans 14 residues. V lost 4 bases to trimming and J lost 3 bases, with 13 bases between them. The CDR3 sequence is CASSYGLASYEQYF. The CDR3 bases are TGTGCCAGCAGTTACGGGCTAGCGAGCTACGAGCAGTACTTC.

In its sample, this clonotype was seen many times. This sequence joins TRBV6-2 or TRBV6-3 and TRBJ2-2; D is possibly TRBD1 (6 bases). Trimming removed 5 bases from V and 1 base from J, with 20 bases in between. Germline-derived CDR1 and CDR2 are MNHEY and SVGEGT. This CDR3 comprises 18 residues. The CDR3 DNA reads TGTGCCAGCAGTCCCTATTCCGGGACAATACTGAACACCGGGGAGCTGTTTTTT. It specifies CASSPYSGTILNTGELFF.

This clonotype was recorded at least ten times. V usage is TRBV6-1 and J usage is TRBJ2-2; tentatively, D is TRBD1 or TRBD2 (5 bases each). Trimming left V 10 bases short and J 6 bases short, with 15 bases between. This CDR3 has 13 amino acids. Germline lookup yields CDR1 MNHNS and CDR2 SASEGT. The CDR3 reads CATGRDEAGELFF. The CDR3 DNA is TGTGCCACGGGACGGGATGAGGCCGGGGAGCTGTTTTTT.

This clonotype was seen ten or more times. The CDR3, as DNA: TGCAGTGCTAGAGATTACGAGGGCAGGAGCCAAGAGACCCAGTACTTC. Translating it yields CSARDYEGRSQETQYF. The V and J genes are TRBV20-1 and TRBJ2-5; weak D call: TRBD2 (5 bases). V was pared by 0 bases and J by 1 base, with 15 bases between. In germline, CDR1 is DFQATT, CDR2 SNEGSKA (reference sequence). This CDR3 has 16 residues.

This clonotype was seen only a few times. CDR3 bases: TGTGCCATAGGGCGGACAGGGACGGCAGAGCAGTACTTC. This encodes CAIGRTGTAEQYF. The chain employs TRBV7-9 and TRBJ2-7; 8 positions match TRBD1. The CDR3 runs 13 residues. CDR1 is SEHNR, CDR2 FQNEAQ, per germline (reference sequence). V lost 10 bases and J lost 7; bases outside the gene matches: 12.

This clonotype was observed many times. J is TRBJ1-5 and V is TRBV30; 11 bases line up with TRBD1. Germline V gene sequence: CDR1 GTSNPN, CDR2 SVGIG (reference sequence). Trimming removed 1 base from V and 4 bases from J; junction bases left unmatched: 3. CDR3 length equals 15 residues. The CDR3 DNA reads TGTGCCTGGAGTGCGGGACAGGGGGAAAATCAGCCCCAGCATTTT. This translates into CAWSAGQGENQPQHF.

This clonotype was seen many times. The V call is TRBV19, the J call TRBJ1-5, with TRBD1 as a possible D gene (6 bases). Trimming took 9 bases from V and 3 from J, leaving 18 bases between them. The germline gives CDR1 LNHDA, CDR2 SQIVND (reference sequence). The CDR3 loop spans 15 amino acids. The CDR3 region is CASWGGQGFNQPQHF. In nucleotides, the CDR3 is TGTGCCAGCTGGGGTGGGCAGGGGTTCAATCAGCCCCAGCATTTT.

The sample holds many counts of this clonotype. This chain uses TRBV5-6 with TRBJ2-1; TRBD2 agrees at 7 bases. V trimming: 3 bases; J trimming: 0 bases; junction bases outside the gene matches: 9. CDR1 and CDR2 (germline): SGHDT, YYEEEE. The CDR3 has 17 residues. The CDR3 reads CASSSLTSAISYNEQFF. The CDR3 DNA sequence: TGTGCCAGCAGCTCCCTAACTAGCGCTATCTCCTACAATGAGCAGTTCTTC.

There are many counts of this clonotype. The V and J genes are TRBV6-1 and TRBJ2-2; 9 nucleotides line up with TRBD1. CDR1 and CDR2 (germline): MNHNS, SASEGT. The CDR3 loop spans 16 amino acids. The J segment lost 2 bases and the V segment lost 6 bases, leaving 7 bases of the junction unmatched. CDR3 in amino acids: CASRPDRGINTGELFF. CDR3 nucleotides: TGTGCCAGCAGGCCGGACAGGGGTATTAACACCGGGGAGCTGTTTTTT.

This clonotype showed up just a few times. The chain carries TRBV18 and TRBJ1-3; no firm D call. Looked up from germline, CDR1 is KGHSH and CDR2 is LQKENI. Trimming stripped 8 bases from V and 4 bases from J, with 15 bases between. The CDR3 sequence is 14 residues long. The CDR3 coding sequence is TGTGCCAGCCTCCCAAACGACGGAGGAAACACCATATATTTT. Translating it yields CASLPNDGGNTIYF.

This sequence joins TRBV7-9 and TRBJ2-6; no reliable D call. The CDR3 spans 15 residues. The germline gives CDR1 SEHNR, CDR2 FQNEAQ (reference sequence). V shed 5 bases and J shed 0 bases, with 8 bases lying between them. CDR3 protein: CASSLPGSGANVLTF. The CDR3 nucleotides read TGTGCCAGCAGCCTTCCCGGCTCTGGGGCCAACGTCCTGACTTTC.

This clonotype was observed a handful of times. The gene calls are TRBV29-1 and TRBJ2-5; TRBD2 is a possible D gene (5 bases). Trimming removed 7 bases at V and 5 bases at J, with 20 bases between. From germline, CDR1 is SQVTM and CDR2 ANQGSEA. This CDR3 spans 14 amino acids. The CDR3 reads CSARGPAGEETQYF. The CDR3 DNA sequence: TGCAGCGCCCGAGGGCCAGCCGGTGAGGAGACCCAGTACTTC.

The CDR3: CASSFLLAGDFSGANVLTF. The CDR3 region has the DNA TGTGCCAGCAGTTTCCTTTTAGCGGGCGATTTCTCTGGGGCCAACGTCCTGACTTTC. The chain is built from TRBV12-3 or TRBV12-4 and TRBJ2-6; 7 positions match TRBD2. The CDR3 runs 19 residues. The V gene end was trimmed by 3 bases and the J gene end by 0 bases; junction bases not matched to a gene: 11.

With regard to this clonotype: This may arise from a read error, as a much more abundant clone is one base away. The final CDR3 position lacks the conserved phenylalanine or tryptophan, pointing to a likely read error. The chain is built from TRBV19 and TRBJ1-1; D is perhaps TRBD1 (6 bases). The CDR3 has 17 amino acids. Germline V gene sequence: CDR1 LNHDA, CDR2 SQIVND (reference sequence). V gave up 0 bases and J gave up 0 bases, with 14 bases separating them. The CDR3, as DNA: TGTGCCAGTAGTATAGATAGGGGGACGAACATGAACACTGAAGCTTTCCTT. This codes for CASSIDRGTNMNTEAFL.

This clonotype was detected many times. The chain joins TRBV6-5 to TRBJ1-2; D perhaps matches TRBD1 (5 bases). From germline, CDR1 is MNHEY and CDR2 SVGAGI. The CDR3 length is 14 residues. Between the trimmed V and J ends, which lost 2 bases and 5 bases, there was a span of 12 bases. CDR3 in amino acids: CASSYEGSGYGYTF. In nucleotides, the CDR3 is TGTGCCAGCAGTTACGAGGGGAGTGGTTATGGCTACACCTTC.

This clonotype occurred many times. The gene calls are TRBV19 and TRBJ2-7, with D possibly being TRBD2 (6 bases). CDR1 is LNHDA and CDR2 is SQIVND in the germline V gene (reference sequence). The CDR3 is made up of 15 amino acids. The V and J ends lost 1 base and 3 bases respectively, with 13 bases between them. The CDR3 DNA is TGTGCCAGTAGTATAGCCGACTCGCGGGACTACGAGCAGTACTTC. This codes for CASSIADSRDYEQYF.

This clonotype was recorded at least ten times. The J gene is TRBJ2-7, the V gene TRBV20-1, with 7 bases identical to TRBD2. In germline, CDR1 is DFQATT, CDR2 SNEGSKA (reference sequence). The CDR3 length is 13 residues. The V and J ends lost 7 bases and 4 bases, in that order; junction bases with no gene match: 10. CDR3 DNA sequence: TGCAGTGTCTTAGGCGGGGGTAGATACGAGCAGTACTTC. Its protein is CSVLGGGRYEQYF.

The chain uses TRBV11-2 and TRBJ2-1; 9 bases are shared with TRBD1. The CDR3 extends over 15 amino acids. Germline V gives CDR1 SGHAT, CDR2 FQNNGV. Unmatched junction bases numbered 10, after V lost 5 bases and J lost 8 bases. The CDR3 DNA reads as TGTGCCAGCAGCGACCACAGGGGGCTCTTGGATGAGCAGTTCTTC. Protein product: CASSDHRGLLDEQFF.

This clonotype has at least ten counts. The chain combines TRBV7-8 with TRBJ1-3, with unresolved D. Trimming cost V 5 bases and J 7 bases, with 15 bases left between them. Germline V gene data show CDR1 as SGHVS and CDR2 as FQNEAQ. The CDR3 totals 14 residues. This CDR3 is CASSQQTGANTIYF. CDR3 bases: TGTGCCAGCAGCCAACAAACCGGCGCGAACACCATATATTTT. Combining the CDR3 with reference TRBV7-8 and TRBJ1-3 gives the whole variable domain GAGVSQSPRYKVAKRGQDVALRCDPISGHVSLFWYQQALGQGPEFLTYFQNEAQLDKSGLPSDRFFAERPEGSVSTLKIQRTQQEDSAVYLCASSQQTGANTIYFGEGSWLTVV.

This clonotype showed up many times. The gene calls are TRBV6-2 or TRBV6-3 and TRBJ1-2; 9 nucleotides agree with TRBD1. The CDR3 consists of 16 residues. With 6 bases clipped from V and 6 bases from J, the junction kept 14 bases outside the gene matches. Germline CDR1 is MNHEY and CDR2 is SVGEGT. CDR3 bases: TGTGCCAGCAGCTCCACTCCCGGGACAGGGCATCATGGCTACACCTTC. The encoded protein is CASSSTPGTGHHGYTF.

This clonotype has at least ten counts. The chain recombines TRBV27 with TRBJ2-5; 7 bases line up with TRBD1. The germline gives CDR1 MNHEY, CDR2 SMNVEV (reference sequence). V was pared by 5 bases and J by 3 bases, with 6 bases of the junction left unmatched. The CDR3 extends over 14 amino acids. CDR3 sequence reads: CASSTRGWEETQYF. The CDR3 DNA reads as TGTGCCAGCAGTACCAGGGGGTGGGAAGAGACCCAGTACTTC.

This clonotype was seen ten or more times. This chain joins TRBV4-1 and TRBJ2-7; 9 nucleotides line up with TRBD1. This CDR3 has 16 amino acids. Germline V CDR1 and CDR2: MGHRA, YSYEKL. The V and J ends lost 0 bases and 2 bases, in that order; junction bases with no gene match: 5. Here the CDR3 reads CASSQDLGTGTYEQYF. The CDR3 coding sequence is TGCGCCAGCAGCCAAGATCTCGGGACAGGGACCTACGAGCAGTACTTC.

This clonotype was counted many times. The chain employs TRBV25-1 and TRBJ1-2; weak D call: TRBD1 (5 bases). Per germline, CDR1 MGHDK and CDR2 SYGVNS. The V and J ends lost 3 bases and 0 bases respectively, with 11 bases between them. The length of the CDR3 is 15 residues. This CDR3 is CASSDATASNYGYTF. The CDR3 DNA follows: TGTGCCAGCAGTGACGCGACAGCTTCTAACTATGGCTACACCTTC.

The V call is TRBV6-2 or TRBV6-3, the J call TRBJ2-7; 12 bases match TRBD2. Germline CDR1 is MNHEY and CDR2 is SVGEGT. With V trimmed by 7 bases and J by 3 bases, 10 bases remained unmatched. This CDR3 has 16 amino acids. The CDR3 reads CASTRAGTSGLYEQYF. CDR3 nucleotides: TGTGCCAGCACCCGCGCGGGGACTAGCGGGCTCTACGAGCAGTACTTC.

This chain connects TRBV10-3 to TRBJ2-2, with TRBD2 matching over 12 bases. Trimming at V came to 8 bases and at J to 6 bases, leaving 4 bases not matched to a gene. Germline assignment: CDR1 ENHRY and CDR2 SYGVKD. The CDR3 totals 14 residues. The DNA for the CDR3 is TGTGCCATCTCTAGCGGGAGGGATCCCGGGGAGCTGTTTTTT. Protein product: CAISSGRDPGELFF.

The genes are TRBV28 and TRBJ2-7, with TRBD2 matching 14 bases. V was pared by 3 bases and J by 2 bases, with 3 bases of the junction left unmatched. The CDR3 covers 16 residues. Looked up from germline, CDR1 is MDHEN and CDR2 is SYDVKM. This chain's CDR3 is CASSLGLAGVPYEQYF. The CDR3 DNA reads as TGTGCCAGCAGTTTGGGACTAGCGGGAGTCCCCTACGAGCAGTACTTC.

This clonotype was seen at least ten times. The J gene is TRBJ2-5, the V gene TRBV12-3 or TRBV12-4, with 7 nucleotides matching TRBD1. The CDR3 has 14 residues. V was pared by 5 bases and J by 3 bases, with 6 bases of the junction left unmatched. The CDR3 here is CASSPGQQKETQYF. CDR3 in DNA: TGTGCCAGCAGTCCGGGACAGCAAAAAGAGACCCAGTACTTC.

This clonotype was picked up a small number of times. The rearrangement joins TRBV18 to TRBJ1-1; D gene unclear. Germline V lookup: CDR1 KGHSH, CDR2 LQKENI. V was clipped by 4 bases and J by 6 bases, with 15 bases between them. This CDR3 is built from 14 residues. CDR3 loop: CASSRRGGSSEAFF. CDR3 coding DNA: TGTGCCAGCTCACGGCGGGGTGGAAGCTCTGAAGCTTTCTTT.

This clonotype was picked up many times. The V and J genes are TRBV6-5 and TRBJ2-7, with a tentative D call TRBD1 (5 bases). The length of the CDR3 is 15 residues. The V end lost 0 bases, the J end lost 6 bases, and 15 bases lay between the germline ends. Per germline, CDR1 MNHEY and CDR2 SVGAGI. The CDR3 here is CASSYSGRARAEQYF. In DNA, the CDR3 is TGTGCCAGCAGTTACTCGGGCAGGGCAAGGGCCGAGCAGTACTTC.